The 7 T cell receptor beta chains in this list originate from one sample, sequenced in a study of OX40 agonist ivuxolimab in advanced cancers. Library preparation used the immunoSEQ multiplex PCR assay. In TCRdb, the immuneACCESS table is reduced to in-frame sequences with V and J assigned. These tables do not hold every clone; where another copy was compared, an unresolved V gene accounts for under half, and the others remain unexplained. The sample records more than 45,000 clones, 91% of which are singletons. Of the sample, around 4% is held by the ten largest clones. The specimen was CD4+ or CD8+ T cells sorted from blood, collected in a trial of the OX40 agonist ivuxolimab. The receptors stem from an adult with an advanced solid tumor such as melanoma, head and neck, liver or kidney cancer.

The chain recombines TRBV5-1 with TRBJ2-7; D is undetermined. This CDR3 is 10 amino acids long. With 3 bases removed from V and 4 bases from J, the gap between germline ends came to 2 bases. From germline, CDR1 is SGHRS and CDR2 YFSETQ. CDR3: CASSSYEQYF. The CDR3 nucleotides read TGCGCCAGCAGCTCTTACGAGCAGTACTTC.

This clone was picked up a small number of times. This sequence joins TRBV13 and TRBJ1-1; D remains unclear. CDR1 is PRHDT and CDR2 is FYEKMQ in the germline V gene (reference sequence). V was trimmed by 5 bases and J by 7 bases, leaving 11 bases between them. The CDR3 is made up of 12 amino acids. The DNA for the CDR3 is TGTGCCAGCAGCGAATCATACAGTGAAGCTTTCTTT. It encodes CASSESYSEAFF.

The CDR3 DNA reads as TGTGCCAGCAGTCAGACAGGGTTGAATGAAAAACTGTTTTTT. Protein product: CASSQTGLNEKLFF. The chain combines TRBV6-1 with TRBJ1-4, with 7 nucleotides matching TRBD1. Germline V lookup: CDR1 MNHNS, CDR2 SASEGT. The J segment lost 5 bases and the V segment lost 5 bases, leaving 5 bases of the junction unmatched. This CDR3 has 14 residues.

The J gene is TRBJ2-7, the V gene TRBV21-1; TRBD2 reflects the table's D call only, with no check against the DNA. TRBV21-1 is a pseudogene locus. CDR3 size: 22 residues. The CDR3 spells CASSPRSPRTESTSGCVYEQYF. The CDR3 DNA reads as TGTGCCAGCAGCCCCCGCAGTCCTCGGACAGAATCCACTAGCGGGTGCGTCTACGAGCAGTACTTC.

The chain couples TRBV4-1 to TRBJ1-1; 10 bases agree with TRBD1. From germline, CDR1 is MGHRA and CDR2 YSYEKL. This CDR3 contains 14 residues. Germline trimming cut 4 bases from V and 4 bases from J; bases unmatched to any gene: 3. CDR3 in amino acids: CASSPGTGATEAFF. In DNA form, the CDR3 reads TGCGCCAGCAGCCCAGGGACAGGGGCCACTGAAGCTTTCTTT.

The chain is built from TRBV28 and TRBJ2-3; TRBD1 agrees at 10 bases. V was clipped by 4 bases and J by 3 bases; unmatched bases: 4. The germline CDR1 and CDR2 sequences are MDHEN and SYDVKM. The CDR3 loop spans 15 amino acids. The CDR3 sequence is CASSYDRGRTDTQYF. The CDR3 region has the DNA TGTGCCAGCAGTTATGACAGGGGGCGGACAGATACGCAGTATTTT.

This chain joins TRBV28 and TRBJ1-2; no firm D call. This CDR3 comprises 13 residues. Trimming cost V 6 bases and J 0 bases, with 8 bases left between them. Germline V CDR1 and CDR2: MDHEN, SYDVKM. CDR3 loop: CASRASANYGYTF. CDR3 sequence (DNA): TGTGCCAGCAGGGCCTCAGCTAACTATGGCTACACCTTC.